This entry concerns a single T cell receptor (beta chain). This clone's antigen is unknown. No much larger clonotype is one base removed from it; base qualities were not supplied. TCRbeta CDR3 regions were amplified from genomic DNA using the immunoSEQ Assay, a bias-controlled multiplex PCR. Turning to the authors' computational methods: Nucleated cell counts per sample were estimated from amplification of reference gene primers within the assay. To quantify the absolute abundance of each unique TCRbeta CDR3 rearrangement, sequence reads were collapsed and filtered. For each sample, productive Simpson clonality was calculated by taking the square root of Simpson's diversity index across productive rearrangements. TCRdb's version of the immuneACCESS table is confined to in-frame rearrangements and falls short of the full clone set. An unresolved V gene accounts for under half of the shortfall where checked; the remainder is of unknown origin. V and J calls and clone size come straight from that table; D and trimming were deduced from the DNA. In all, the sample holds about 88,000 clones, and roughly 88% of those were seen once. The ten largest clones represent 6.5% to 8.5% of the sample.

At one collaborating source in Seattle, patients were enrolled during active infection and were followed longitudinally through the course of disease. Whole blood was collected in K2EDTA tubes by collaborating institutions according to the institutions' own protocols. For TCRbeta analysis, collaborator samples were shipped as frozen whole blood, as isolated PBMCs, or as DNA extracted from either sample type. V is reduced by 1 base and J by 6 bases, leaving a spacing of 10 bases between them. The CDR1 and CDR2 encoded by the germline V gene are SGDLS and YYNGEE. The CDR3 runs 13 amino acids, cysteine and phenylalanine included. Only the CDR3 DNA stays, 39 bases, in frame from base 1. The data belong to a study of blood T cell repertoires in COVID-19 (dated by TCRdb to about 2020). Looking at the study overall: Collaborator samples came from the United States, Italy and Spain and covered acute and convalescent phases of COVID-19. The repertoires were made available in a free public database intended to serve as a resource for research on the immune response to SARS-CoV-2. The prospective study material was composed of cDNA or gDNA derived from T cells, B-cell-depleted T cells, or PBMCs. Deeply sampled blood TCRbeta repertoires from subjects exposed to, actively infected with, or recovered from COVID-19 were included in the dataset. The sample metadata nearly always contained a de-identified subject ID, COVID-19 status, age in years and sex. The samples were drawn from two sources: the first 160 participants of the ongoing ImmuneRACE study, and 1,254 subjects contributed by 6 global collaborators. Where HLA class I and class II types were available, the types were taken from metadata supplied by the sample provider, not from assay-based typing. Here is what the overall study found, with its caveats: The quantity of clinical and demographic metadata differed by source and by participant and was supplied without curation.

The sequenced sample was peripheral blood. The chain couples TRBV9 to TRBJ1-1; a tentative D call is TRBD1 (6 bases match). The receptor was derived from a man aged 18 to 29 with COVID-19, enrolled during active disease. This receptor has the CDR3 CASSVNDRSEAFF. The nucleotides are TGTGCCAGCAGCGTAAACGACAGGTCTGAAGCTTTCTTT.